This TCR beta chain was profiled in a study of T cells in Graves' hyperthyroidism and ophthalmopathy. Concerning this clonotype: Its cognate antigen is unknown.

Exclusion of patients followed from uncontrolled infection, other autoimmune disease, pregnancy or lactation. For the diagnoses, clinical symptoms, serum thyroxine and TRAb, thyroid ultrasound and orbital computed tomography were used. The CDR3 length is 14 residues. CDR1 LGHNA and CDR2 YNFKEQ come from the germline V gene. The germline V and J ends were trimmed by 5 bases and 6 bases, with 17 bases remaining between them. Study-level findings and limits: Ophthalmopathy prediction by the model preceded onset by a median roughly 6 months.

Regions amplified from RNA transcripts were the TCR beta CDR3 regions. Carried out on the TCR CDR3, a first-round RT-PCR used the HTBI primer set. TCRdb fed the multiplex PCR reads into MiXCR, producing one record per CDR3 protein. The data hold hundreds of thousands of distinct CDR3 sequences, with more than 13% observed a single time. The sequencing input was blood. The J gene is TRBJ2-7, the V gene TRBV4-2; D may be TRBD1 (6 bases). This TCR was sampled from a man aged 45-65 years with Graves' ophthalmopathy. The CDR3 here is CASSSDLRDTEQYF. The CDR3 DNA follows: TGTGCCAGCAGCTCGGATCTCCGGGACACCGAGCAGTACTTC.